The T cell receptor beta chain under discussion was sequenced for a study of T cell repertoires in cytomegalovirus infection. Study-level points and caveats: CMV carriers having the relevant HLA were flagged by cumulative public TCR beta family frequency.

V was cut by 6 bases and J by 1 base, with 9 bases left in between. Germline V gives CDR1 MNHEY, CDR2 SVGAGI. The CDR3 runs to 13 residues. TCRdb passed the reads through MiXCR, listing each CDR3 protein once. The table shows roughly 300,000 distinct CDR3 sequences, with roughly 24% occurring only once. Worth noting for this clonotype: What it recognizes is unknown.

J is TRBJ1-1 and V is TRBV6-5; no clear D gene. This TCR came from a human donor in good health (CMV status not recorded). Some clones in this sample may be carry-over from other donors' samples. Sequencing was done on a sample of PBMCs. CDR3 sequence (DNA): TGTGCCAGCAGGCAAGGGAAGAACACTGAAGCTTTCTTT. This gives the protein CASRQGKNTEAFF.